This is a list of T cell receptor beta chains from one sample in a study of T cell changes during pregnancy in multiple sclerosis. The data were produced by immunoSEQ multiplex PCR, yet TCRdb's version contains in-frame clones alone and is incomplete. The sample lists tens of thousands of clones, about 94% occurring once. The input for sequencing was CD4+ T cells from peripheral blood mononuclear cells, taken after pregnancy. The source of these receptors is a female donor with multiple sclerosis, enrolled in a pregnancy study. Each CDR3 is given with its conserved first and last residue. The D gene is left open where the match is weak. Not every row has a clone size; where given, it reads once, few, many or a size class.

clone size	V gene	J gene	D gene	CDR3 DNA	CDR3 protein
few	TRBV11-2	TRBJ1-1	.	TGTGCCAGCAGCTTAGTTAGGGGTTCGGCTACTGAAGCTTTCTTT	CASSLVRGSATEAFF
.	TRBV14	TRBJ2-3	TRBD2	TGTGCCAGCAGCCCCTTTAGCGGGGGGGCCAGCACAGATACGCAGTATTTT	CASSPFSGGASTDTQYF
.	TRBV7-3	TRBJ1-6	TRBD1	TGTGCCAGCAGCTTAGGGACAGGGGTATCACCCCTCCACTTT	CASSLGTGVSPLHF
.	TRBV11-3	TRBJ2-3	.	TGTGCCAGCAGCTCGGGACTCCGCACAGATACGCAGTATTTT	CASSSGLRTDTQYF
.	TRBV2	TRBJ2-2	TRBD1	TGTGCCAGCAACCTAGACAGGGGGAACACCGGGGAGCTGTTTTTT	CASNLDRGNTGELFF
.	TRBV6-1	TRBJ2-5	TRBD2	TGTGCCAGCAGGGCGAGCGGGGCCGGGTTGGAGACCCAGTACTTC	CASRASGAGLETQYF
.	TRBV5-4	TRBJ2-3	TRBD2	TGTGCCAGCAACGGGGCTAGCGGAACCACAGATACGCAGTATTTT	CASNGASGTTDTQYF
.	TRBV6-5	TRBJ2-1	.	TGTGCCAGCAGTTACAGGGGCAATGAGCAGTTCTTC	CASSYRGNEQFF
.	TRBV4-1	TRBJ1-2	.	TGCGCCAGCAGCCAGGTACAACCGAAGGGGGAAGGCTACACCTTC	CASSQVQPKGEGYTF
once	TRBV2	TRBJ2-2	.	TGTGCCAGCACCCCGACAGCCGTGAACACCGGGGAGCTGTTTTTT	CASTPTAVNTGELFF
.	TRBV5-4	TRBJ2-3	TRBD2	TGTGCCAGCAGCCCGGGGGGGCCGGATACGCAGTATTTT	CASSPGGPDTQYF
once	TRBV11-2	TRBJ2-1	TRBD2	TGTGCCAGCAGCCCCACCCCGGGACTAGCGGGGAATGAGCAGTTCTTC	CASSPTPGLAGNEQFF
.	TRBV9	TRBJ2-2	TRBD2	TGTGCCAGCAGCGTAGTTAGCGGGGGGGCCGGCGGGGAGCTGTTTTTT	CASSVVSGGAGGELFF
.	TRBV11-1	TRBJ2-3	TRBD2	TGTGCCAGCAGCTATAGCGGGGCTAGCACAGATACGCAGTATTTT	CASSYSGASTDTQYF
.	TRBV6-6	TRBJ2-7	TRBD1	TGTGCCAGCAGTTACTCAGGACAGGGAATTTTCTACGAGCAGTACTTC	CASSYSGQGIFYEQYF
.	TRBV18	TRBJ2-3	TRBD2	TGTGCCAGCTCACCACCTACTAGCGGGGCCACAGATACGCAGTATTTT	CASSPPTSGATDTQYF
.	TRBV6-5	TRBJ1-2	TRBD1	TGTGCCAGCAGAAGTCCCGGGACAGGGAATCATGGCTACACCTTC	CASRSPGTGNHGYTF
.	TRBV7-9	TRBJ2-1	TRBD2	TGTGCCGGAACGAGGGAGGGCAATGAGCAGTTCTTC	CAGTREGNEQFF
.	TRBV6-5	TRBJ1-2	TRBD1	TGTGCCAGCAGACCGACAGGGGATCGATATGGCTACACCTTC	CASRPTGDRYGYTF
.	TRBV5-4	TRBJ2-7	TRBD2	TGTGCCAGCAGCTTTGGGACTAGCAGGTACGAGCAGTACTTC	CASSFGTSRYEQYF
.	TRBV4-2	TRBJ2-1	.	TGTGCCAGCAGCCAAGATACGGTCGTCGCCCGGCCCCAGGATGAGCAGTTCTTC	CASSQDTVVARPQDEQFF
.	TRBV2	TRBJ1-3	.	TGTGCCAGCAGTCTCGAAGCCTTCCACTCTGGAAACACCATATATTTT	CASSLEAFHSGNTIYF
.	TRBV7-2	TRBJ2-1	TRBD1	TGTGCCAGCAGCCTAAACAGGGGGGACAATGAGCAGTTCTTC	CASSLNRGDNEQFF
.	TRBV6-1	TRBJ1-2	TRBD1	TGTGCCAGCAGTACGGACAGGGTTGGCTATGGCTACACCTTC	CASSTDRVGYGYTF
.	TRBV2	TRBJ2-5	.	TGTGCCAGCAAAGTCGAGGAGACCCAGTACTTC	CASKVEETQYF